The sequence of this TCR beta chain was determined in a study of patients and donors after allogeneic stem cell transplantation. This clonotype was seen ten or more times. CDR1 is SGHTA, CDR2 FQGTGA, per germline. The V end lost 0 bases, the J end lost 0 bases, and 8 bases lay between the germline ends. This CDR3 has 15 residues. TCRdb called the RT-PCR reads again in MiXCR, with one record for every CDR3 protein. The sample yields around 82,000 distinct CDR3 sequences, around 5% seen once. The TCR comes from a human donor who was either an allogeneic HSCT recipient or a stem cell or donor lymphocyte infusion donor (not recorded which). It is not recorded whose cells these are; they may come from a transplant donor. This rearrangement joins TRBV7-3 to TRBJ1-1; D is possibly TRBD1 (5 bases). Sequences were obtained from blood, either unsorted or a sorted T cell fraction (not recorded which). The CDR3 bases are TGTGCCAGCAGCTTAACGACAGTGATGAACACTGAAGCTTTCTTT. Its protein is CASSLTTVMNTEAFF.